The 23 T cell receptor beta chains reported below all come from one sample, sequenced in a study of blood T cell repertoires in COVID-19. The method was immunoSEQ multiplex PCR; TCRdb's version includes in-frame clones alone and lacks a portion of them. Of roughly 200,000 clones listed, around 90% are singletons. What was sequenced was peripheral blood. The receptors originated from a man in his fifties with acute or convalescent COVID-19.

The V and J genes are TRBV27 and TRBJ1-1, with a weak D call TRBD1 (6 bases). CDR3 size: 13 residues. Germline V gene lookup returns CDR1 MNHEY and CDR2 SMNVEV (reference sequence). V was shortened by 5 bases and J by 3 bases, with 10 bases between the two germline ends. DNA of the CDR3: TGTGCCAGCAGTCCCCGGACAGACACTGAAGCTTTCTTT. Its protein product is CASSPRTDTEAFF.

This clone was counted a few times. The V call is TRBV27, the J call TRBJ1-4; TRBD1 agrees at 7 bases. Germline-derived CDR1 and CDR2 are MNHEY and SMNVEV (reference sequence). There are 15 residues in the CDR3. Losses at the gene ends were 7 bases for V and 7 bases for J; bases not matched to a gene: 12. CDR3: CASTTTLQGIEKLFF. CDR3 bases: TGTGCCAGCACCACCACATTACAGGGGATTGAAAAACTGTTTTTT.

This clone was observed once. The CDR3 nucleotides are TGTGCCAGCAGCGACCCGGGACAGGGTAAATACGAGCAGTACGTC. It is translated as CASSDPGQGKYEQYV. V usage is TRBV6-6 and J usage is TRBJ2-7; TRBD1 matches at 9 bases. CDR1 and CDR2 from the germline V gene are MNHNY and SVGAGI (reference sequence). V lost 6 bases, J lost 4 bases, and 10 bases stayed unmatched. The CDR3 length is 15 residues.

The chain recombines TRBV5-1 with TRBJ2-1; 7 bases map to TRBD1. CDR1 SGHRS and CDR2 YFSETQ come from the germline V gene. The CDR3 runs 16 residues. Germline trimming cut 0 bases from V and 6 bases from J; bases unmatched to any gene: 9. The DNA for the CDR3 is TGCGCCAGCAGCTTGGGGAACAGGGGTAATGTCAATGAGCAGTTCTTC. Translation gives CASSLGNRGNVNEQFF.

The J gene is TRBJ2-1, the V gene TRBV7-9, with 11 bases fitting TRBD1. The CDR3 runs 15 residues. Trimming at V came to 5 bases and at J to 9 bases, leaving 9 bases not matched to a gene. Germline assignment: CDR1 SEHNR and CDR2 FQNEAQ (reference sequence). CDR3 nucleotide sequence: TGTGCCAGCAGCACGGACAGGGGGCGGCATATTGAGCAGTTCTTC. Translating it yields CASSTDRGRHIEQFF.

The chain combines TRBV7-9 with TRBJ2-2; D remains ambiguous. The CDR3 length is 15 residues. Trimming removed 2 bases from V and 0 bases from J, with 7 bases in between. CDR1 is SEHNR, CDR2 FQNEAQ, per germline (reference sequence). Here the CDR3 reads CASSLRLSNTGELFF. In nucleotides, the CDR3 is TGTGCCAGCAGCTTAAGACTTTCGAACACCGGGGAGCTGTTTTTT. Using reference TRBV7-9 and TRBJ2-2 for the parts outside the CDR3, the full variable domain is DTGVSQNPRHKITKRGQNVTFRCDPISEHNRLYWYRQTLGQGPEFLTYFQNEAQLEKSRLLSDRFSAERPKGSFSTLEIQRTEQGDSAMYLCASSLRLSNTGELFFGEGSRLTVL.

The CDR3: CASSLTSREKSYNEQFF. In nucleotides, the CDR3 is TGTGCCAGCAGCTTAACGTCGAGGGAAAAGTCCTACAATGAGCAGTTCTTC. This chain connects TRBV7-3 to TRBJ2-1; a weak D match, TRBD2 (5 bases). Trimming pared 0 bases from V and 1 base from J, leaving 13 bases between. The CDR3 runs 17 residues. Per the germline V gene, CDR1 is SGHTA and CDR2 is FQGTGA.

The V and J genes are TRBV28 and TRBJ2-5, with D possibly being TRBD2 (5 bases). In germline, CDR1 is MDHEN, CDR2 SYDVKM. V lost 4 bases and J 2 bases, leaving 8 bases between the germline ends. This CDR3 is 13 amino acids long. CDR3 in amino acids: CASSSGVQETQYF. Written as DNA, the CDR3 is TGTGCCAGCAGTTCCGGGGTGCAAGAGACCCAGTACTTC.

The V call is TRBV4-1, the J call TRBJ1-6; 8 positions agree with TRBD1. This CDR3 is 15 amino acids long. Germline-derived CDR1 and CDR2 are MGHRA and YSYEKL. Losses at the gene ends were 0 bases for V and 6 bases for J; bases not matched to a gene: 1. The CDR3 is CASSQDDRGNSPLHF. The CDR3 DNA follows: TGCGCCAGCAGCCAAGATGACAGGGGTAATTCACCCCTCCACTTT.

The chain links TRBV27 to TRBJ2-6; no firm D call. Germline V gives CDR1 MNHEY, CDR2 SMNVEV (reference sequence). The CDR3 covers 14 residues. Trimming pared 6 bases from V and 0 bases from J, leaving 6 bases between. The CDR3 reads CASSLRSGANVLTF. The CDR3 DNA reads TGTGCCAGCAGCCTCCGCTCTGGGGCCAACGTCCTGACTTTC. Full variable domain (outside the CDR3, taken from reference TRBV27 and TRBJ2-6): EAQVTQNPRYLITVTGKKLTVTCSQNMNHEYMSWYRQDPGLGLRQIYYSMNVEVTDKGDVPEGYKVSRKEKRNFPLILESPSPNQTSLYFCASSLRSGANVLTFGAGSRLTVL.

The gene calls are TRBV7-9 and TRBJ1-6; 7 positions agree with TRBD1. J gave up 7 bases and V 8 bases, and 2 bases lay outside the gene matches. This CDR3 spans 12 amino acids. CDR1 and CDR2 from the germline V gene are SEHNR and FQNEAQ (reference sequence). CDR3 residues: CASSQGNSPLHF. The DNA for the CDR3 is TGTGCCAGCTCACAGGGGAATTCACCCCTCCACTTT. The full variable domain, its missing parts supplied by reference TRBV7-9 and TRBJ1-6, is DTGVSQNPRHKITKRGQNVTFRCDPISEHNRLYWYRQTLGQGPEFLTYFQNEAQLEKSRLLSDRFSAERPKGSFSTLEIQRTEQGDSAMYLCASSQGNSPLHFGNGTRLTVT.

CDR3 nucleotide sequence: TGTGCCAGCAGCTTAGAGGAGCCCCAAGGGGCCCAGTACTTC. Translated: CASSLEEPQGAQYF. The chain has TRBV7-9 and TRBJ2-5; a possible D gene is TRBD1 (5 bases). Germline lookup yields CDR1 SEHNR and CDR2 FQNEAQ (reference sequence). V was cut by 1 base and J by 9 bases, with 15 bases left in between. The CDR3 covers 14 residues.

As concerns this clone: Distinct nucleotide sequences in the sample also encode this CDR3. This rearrangement joins TRBV30 to TRBJ1-2; 8 bases align to TRBD1. This CDR3 has 15 amino acids. Trimming at V came to 4 bases and at J to 8 bases, leaving 15 bases not matched to a gene. CDR1 is GTSNPN and CDR2 is SVGIG in the germline V gene (reference sequence). Here the CDR3 reads CAWTPRTGRSGGYTF. CDR3 nucleotide sequence: TGTGCCTGGACCCCTCGGACAGGGCGTTCTGGAGGCTACACCTTC.

The rearrangement links TRBV5-1 to TRBJ1-6; 10 positions match TRBD1. Trimming cost V 0 bases and J 8 bases; bases outside gene matches: 5. CDR1 and CDR2 from the germline V gene are SGHRS and YFSETQ. The CDR3 spans 16 residues. CDR3 nucleotides: TGCGCCAGCAGCTTGGAGTGGGACAGGGGTGATTCACCCCTCCACTTT. Translating it yields CASSLEWDRGDSPLHF.

The gene calls are TRBV7-3 and TRBJ2-1; TRBD2 aligns across 11 bases. With 5 bases clipped from V and 4 bases from J, the junction kept 4 bases outside the gene matches. CDR3 size: 15 residues. Germline V gives CDR1 SGHTA, CDR2 FQGTGA. CDR3: CASSLTSGKYNEQFF. DNA of the CDR3: TGTGCCAGCAGCCTGACTAGCGGGAAGTACAATGAGCAGTTCTTC.

In the case of this clone: Mismatch with germline at one junction end may stem from a read error. The chain couples TRBV28 to TRBJ2-1; 10 bases map to TRBD2. Germline loops: CDR1 MDHEN, CDR2 SYDVKM. CDR3 length: 15 residues. This CDR3 is CASSSLAGTYNEQFF. Here the CDR3 DNA reads TGTGCCAGCAGTTCACTAGCGGGGACCTATAATGAGCAGTTCTTC. Full variable domain (missing parts from reference TRBV28 and TRBJ2-1): DVKVTQSSRYLVKRTGEKVFLECVQDMDHENMFWYRQDPGLGLRLIYFSYDVKMKEKGDIPEGYSVSREKKERFSLILESASTNQTSMYLCASSSLAGTYNEQFFGPGTRLTVL.

The rearrangement joins TRBV19 to TRBJ1-2, with D possibly being TRBD1 (6 bases). Trimming took 3 bases from V and 1 from J, leaving 12 bases between them. The CDR3 covers 15 residues. The germline CDR1 and CDR2 sequences are LNHDA and SQIVND (reference sequence). The CDR3 nucleotides are TGTGCCAGTAGTATTTCAGGGGACGGTAACTATGGCTACACCTTC. Translated: CASSISGDGNYGYTF.

The chain is built from TRBV6-5 and TRBJ2-2, with D possibly matching TRBD1 (6 bases). Per germline, CDR1 MNHEY and CDR2 SVGAGI. Trimming cost V 8 bases and J 4 bases, with 11 bases left between them. This CDR3 is built from 13 residues. The CDR3 nucleotides are TGTGCCAGCCAGGACAGCCTCACCGGGGAGCTGTTTTTT. Protein product: CASQDSLTGELFF.

V is TRBV2 and J is TRBJ1-5; 7 positions agree with TRBD1. There are 15 residues in the CDR3. J gave up 2 bases and V 6 bases, and 7 bases lay outside the gene matches. Germline CDR1 and CDR2: SNHLY and FYNNEI. The CDR3 is CASSRQGSGNQPQHF. CDR3 DNA: TGTGCCAGCAGCAGACAGGGTAGCGGCAATCAGCCCCAGCATTTT. The variable domain in full, with the rest retrieved from reference TRBV2 and TRBJ1-5, is EPEVTQTPSHQVTQMGQEVILRCVPISNHLYFYWYRQILGQKVEFLVSFYNNEISEKSEIFDDQFSVERPDGSNFTLKIRSTKLEDSAMYFCASSRQGSGNQPQHFGDGTRLSIL.

The rearrangement links TRBV10-3 to TRBJ1-5; possible D gene TRBD1, 5 bases. V dropped 2 bases and J dropped 6 bases, with 17 bases sitting between them. This CDR3 is built from 16 residues. CDR1 and CDR2 from the germline V gene are ENHRY and SYGVKD. CDR3 amino acids: CAISESLDQGSQPQHF. The CDR3 DNA is TGTGCCATCAGTGAGAGTCTCGACCAGGGAAGTCAGCCCCAGCATTTT.

This chain connects TRBV4-1 to TRBJ2-3, with 14 positions matching TRBD2. Germline values: CDR1 MGHRA, CDR2 YSYEKL. V lost 4 bases and J lost 1; bases outside the gene matches: 1. The CDR3 length is 16 residues. This CDR3 is CASSPGLAGGTDTQYF. The DNA of the CDR3 is TGCGCCAGCAGCCCGGGACTAGCGGGGGGCACAGATACGCAGTATTTT.

The V gene is TRBV21-1, the J gene TRBJ1-5; TRBD1 was called by the table and not checked on the DNA. TRBV21-1 is annotated as a pseudogene. The CDR3 consists of 16 residues. The CDR3 nucleotides are TGTGCCAGCAGCTCCCGAGGCACAGGGGGGCCACAGCCCCAGCATTTT. Protein sequence: CASSSRGTGGPQPQHF.

This chain uses TRBV19 with TRBJ2-1; tentatively, D is TRBD1 (8 bases). This CDR3 spans 17 amino acids. V lost 6 bases and J 6 bases, leaving 24 bases between the germline ends. Germline CDR1 is LNHDA and CDR2 is SQIVND (reference sequence). In DNA form, the CDR3 reads TGTGCCAGTAGAACCGGGACAGGTCTTAGGGAGGGCAATGAGCAGTTCTTC. It translates to CASRTGTGLREGNEQFF.